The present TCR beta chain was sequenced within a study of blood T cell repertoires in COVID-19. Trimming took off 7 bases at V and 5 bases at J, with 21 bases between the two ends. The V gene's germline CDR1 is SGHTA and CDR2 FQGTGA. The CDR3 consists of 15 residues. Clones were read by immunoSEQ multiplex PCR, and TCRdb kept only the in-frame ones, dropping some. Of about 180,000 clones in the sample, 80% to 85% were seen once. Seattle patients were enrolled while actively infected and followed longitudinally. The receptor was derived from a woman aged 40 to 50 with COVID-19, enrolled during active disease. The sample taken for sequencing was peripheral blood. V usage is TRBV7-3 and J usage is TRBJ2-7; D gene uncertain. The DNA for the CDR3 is TGTGCCAGCATCTCCTTCAGGCTTCTTGGCCACGAGCAGTACTTC. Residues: CASISFRLLGHEQYF.